The TCR beta chain under discussion was sequenced for a study of OX40 agonist ivuxolimab in advanced cancers. Across the whole study: Under the entry rules, prior anti-PD-1, anti-PD-L1 or anti-CTLA-4 therapy was allowed, and about 40% had some.

This clone was found once. Its antigen is unidentified. Here immunoSEQ multiplex PCR was the method, and the copy in TCRdb shows in-frame clones only, minus some. The sample yields around 60,000 clones, 80% to 90% seen once. The CDR3 loop spans 16 amino acids. After removal of 1 base from V and 0 bases from J, the junction contained 3 bases not matched to a gene. CDR1 and CDR2 from the germline V gene are MGHRA and YSYEKL. Broader study findings: A proportion of nonresponders additionally exhibited low normalized T-cell clonal expansion.

The clonotype was recovered from an adult with an advanced solid tumor such as melanoma, head and neck, liver or kidney cancer. The chain has TRBV4-1 and TRBJ2-4; 7 nucleotides match TRBD2. The starting material was CD4+ or CD8+ T cells sorted from blood, obtained in a trial of the OX40 agonist ivuxolimab. The CDR3 DNA sequence: TGCGCCAGCAGCCAAGGGGGCGGGGGAGCCAAAAACATTCAGTACTTC. As protein: CASSQGGGGAKNIQYF.